These T cell receptor beta chains were read from a single sample in a study of T cells after yellow fever vaccination. TCRdb reprocessed the 5' RACE reads via MiXCR and lists one record per CDR3 protein. Of about 170,000 distinct CDR3 sequences listed, 9.5% to 12% are singletons. Sequences were derived from CD8+ T cells sorted from PBMCs, sampled 15 days after the yellow fever booster vaccination. The receptors derive from a man aged 18 to 35 who received the YFV17D yellow fever vaccine. Each CDR3 is given with its conserved first and last residue. The order of the fields is J gene, V gene, clone size, D gene, CDR3 protein, CDR3 DNA. A D gene is named only where the DNA matches it firmly. The size field is filled for only some rows; it gives once, few, many or a size class.

>TRBJ1-1|TRBV5-1|few|NA
CASSASRGGKGTEAFF
TGCGCCAGCAGCGCCTCGCGGGGTGGGAAGGGGACTGAAGCTTTCTTT
>TRBJ2-1|TRBV5-1|few|NA
CASSSRGDEQFF
TGCGCCAGCAGCTCCAGGGGAGATGAGCAGTTCTTC
>TRBJ1-4|TRBV6-2/TRBV6-3|few|TRBD1
CAGQGGLNEKLFF
TGTGCCGGCCAGGGGGGACTTAATGAAAAACTGTTTTTT
>TRBJ2-5|TRBV4-2|many|NA
CASSQAASEETQYF
TGTGCCAGCAGCCAAGCTGCTAGCGAGGAGACCCAGTACTTC
>TRBJ1-1|TRBV6-5|NA|NA
CASSPGPPTEAFF
TGTGCCAGCAGCCCGGGGCCCCCCACTGAAGCTTTCTTT
>TRBJ2-7|TRBV4-1|few|NA
CASSQDMATYEQYF
TGCGCCAGCAGCCAAGATATGGCCACCTACGAGCAGTACTTC
>TRBJ1-6|TRBV5-1|NA|NA
CASSLAGKSSYNSPLHF
TGCGCCAGCAGCTTGGCGGGGAAGAGCTCCTATAATTCACCCCTCCACTTT
>TRBJ2-7|TRBV4-1|few|NA
CASSQWPSYEQYF
TGCGCCAGCAGCCAATGGCCTTCATACGAGCAGTACTTC
>TRBJ2-3|TRBV11-2|NA|NA
CASSPWTATDTQYF
TGTGCCAGCAGCCCGTGGACAGCCACAGATACGCAGTATTTT
>TRBJ1-1|TRBV29-1|few|NA
CSGGVGINTEAFF
TGCAGCGGGGGCGTCGGAATAAACACTGAAGCTTTCTTT
>TRBJ2-7|TRBV4-2|few|NA
CASSHHMDRSSYEQYF
TGTGCCAGCAGCCACCATATGGACAGAAGCTCCTACGAGCAGTACTTC
>TRBJ2-3|TRBV29-1|NA|NA
CSVDGRVRTDMQYF
TGCAGCGTTGACGGTAGGGTGCGCACAGATATGCAGTATTTT
>TRBJ1-1|TRBV5-5|few|NA
CASSFWGGENTEAFF
TGTGCCAGCAGCTTTTGGGGGGGCGAGAACACTGAAGCTTTCTTT
>TRBJ2-1|TRBV7-2|many|TRBD2
CASRGTSGYNEQFF
TGTGCCAGCAGAGGGACTAGCGGCTACAATGAGCAGTTCTTC
>TRBJ2-4|TRBV20-1|few|NA
CSARAGMGGIQYF
TGCAGTGCTAGGGCAGGGATGGGGGGCATTCAGTACTTC
>TRBJ1-3|TRBV20-1|NA|NA
CSAQAGVSGNTIYF
TGCAGTGCACAAGCGGGAGTCTCTGGAAACACCATATATTTT
>TRBJ1-5|TRBV7-6|few|NA
CASSLVGGSGNQPQHF
TGTGCCAGCAGCTTAGTGGGCGGATCTGGCAATCAGCCCCAGCATTTT
>TRBJ1-1|TRBV7-9|few|TRBD1
CASSSSRGVMTEAFF
TGTGCCAGCAGCTCCTCCAGGGGGGTGATGACTGAAGCTTTCTTT
>TRBJ1-1|TRBV4-1|NA|NA
CASSHSAAGLGTEAFF
TGCGCCAGCAGCCACTCCGCGGCGGGGCTCGGGACTGAAGCTTTCTTT
>TRBJ1-1|TRBV11-2|few|TRBD1
CASSPGQGMETEAFF
TGTGCCAGCAGCCCGGGACAGGGGATGGAAACTGAAGCTTTCTTT
>TRBJ2-7|TRBV5-1|many|NA
CASSPAVLSENEQYF
TGCGCCAGCAGCCCTGCGGTTCTCTCGGAGAACGAGCAGTACTTC
>TRBJ1-1|TRBV3-1|NA|NA
CASSLTGGPGTEAFF
TGTGCCAGCAGCCTCACCGGGGGGCCGGGCACTGAAGCTTTCTTT
>TRBJ1-2|TRBV29-1|few|NA
CSVREDYGYTF
TGCAGCGTCCGGGAGGACTATGGCTACACCTTC
>TRBJ2-7|TRBV11-2|few|NA
CASSLVADPYLEQYF
TGTGCCAGCAGCTTAGTAGCGGACCCCTACTTGGAGCAGTACTTC
>TRBJ2-7|TRBV4-3|NA|NA
CASSQEGWAGHEQYF
TGCGCCAGCAGCCAAGAAGGGTGGGCAGGGCACGAGCAGTACTTC
>TRBJ2-3|TRBV7-9|few|TRBD2
CASSPTSGTDTQYF
TGTGCCAGCAGCCCGACTAGCGGCACAGATACGCAGTATTTT
>TRBJ2-3|TRBV4-1|few|NA
CASSHPPQGSGDTQYF
TGCGCCAGCAGCCACCCCCCCCAGGGGAGTGGAGATACGCAGTATTTT
>TRBJ1-6|TRBV4-3|few|NA
CASSQDGNRYSYNSPLHF
TGCGCCAGCAGCCAAGATGGGAACAGATACTCCTATAATTCACCCCTCCACTTT
>TRBJ2-2|TRBV12-3/TRBV12-4|NA|NA
CASSTDSNTGELFF
TGTGCCAGCAGTACTGACAGTAACACCGGGGAGCTGTTTTTT
>TRBJ2-3|TRBV7-9|few|TRBD1
CASTDPGQDRDTQYF
TGTGCCAGCACCGACCCGGGACAGGATAGAGATACGCAGTATTTT
>TRBJ1-3|TRBV4-1|few|NA
CASSQGSGPGNTIYF
TGCGCCAGCAGCCAAGGATCCGGGCCGGGAAACACCATATATTTT
>TRBJ2-2|TRBV6-5|NA|NA
CASSYWGDSVNTGELFF
TGTGCCAGCAGTTACTGGGGGGACAGCGTCAACACCGGGGAGCTGTTTTTT
>TRBJ2-1|TRBV3-1|NA|TRBD2
CASSRDTGTSGRSSYHEQFF
TGTGCCAGCAGCCGGGATACCGGGACTAGCGGCAGGAGCTCCTACCATGAGCAGTTCTTC
>TRBJ2-5|TRBV19|NA|NA
CARVRGPKETQYF
TGTGCCAGGGTCAGGGGACCGAAAGAGACCCAGTACTTC
>TRBJ1-1|TRBV4-3|few|NA
CASSQEVGWTEAFF
TGCGCCAGCAGCCAAGAGGTAGGTTGGACTGAAGCTTTCTTT
>TRBJ2-3|TRBV4-2|NA|TRBD2
CASSPEATSGGPSTDTQYF
TGTGCCAGCAGCCCCGAGGCTACTAGCGGGGGACCTAGCACAGATACGCAGTATTTT
>TRBJ2-1|TRBV11-2|NA|TRBD1
CASSLEVLQGHEQFF
TGTGCCAGCAGCTTAGAAGTTCTACAGGGGCATGAGCAGTTCTTC
>TRBJ2-2|TRBV5-1|NA|NA
CASSLAAVEPNTGELFF
TGCGCCAGCAGCTTGGCCGCAGTAGAGCCGAACACCGGGGAGCTGTTTTTT
>TRBJ2-3|TRBV10-2|many|TRBD1
CASSLTGGEGDTQYF
TGCGCCAGCAGTCTTACAGGGGGCGAAGGAGATACGCAGTATTTT
>TRBJ2-7|TRBV29-1|many|NA
CSVEFPPREQYF
TGCAGCGTTGAATTCCCGCCCCGGGAGCAGTACTTC
>TRBJ2-7|TRBV4-3|few|NA
CASSQGPTSLKQYF
TGCGCCAGCAGCCAGGGACCAACCTCCCTCAAGCAGTACTTC
>TRBJ1-1|TRBV24-1|few|NA
CATSDGPGAFF
TGTGCCACCAGTGATGGCCCGGGGGCTTTCTTT
>TRBJ1-2|TRBV7-3|few|TRBD1
CASSSGQGTYGYTF
TGTGCCAGCAGCTCCGGACAGGGGACCTATGGCTACACCTTC
>TRBJ2-3|TRBV6-4|few|NA
CASSATAGVTDTQYF
TGTGCCAGCAGTGCCACGGCCGGAGTCACAGATACGCAGTATTTT
>TRBJ2-1|TRBV5-4|NA|NA
CASSLNLNEQFF
TGTGCCAGCAGTTTGAATCTAAATGAGCAGTTCTTC
>TRBJ2-2|TRBV28|few|TRBD1
CASSSRDSLNTGELFF
TGTGCCAGCAGTTCGAGGGACAGCTTAAACACCGGGGAGCTGTTTTTT
>TRBJ2-1|TRBV20-1|many|NA
CSARVDRRVGDEQFF
TGCAGTGCTAGAGTTGACCGCAGGGTCGGAGATGAGCAGTTCTTC
>TRBJ1-5|TRBV12-3/TRBV12-4|many|NA
CASSLQGGQPQHF
TGTGCCAGCAGTTTACAGGGTGGTCAGCCCCAGCATTTT
>TRBJ2-3|TRBV18|NA|TRBD2
CASSLTSGGQDTQYF
TGTGCCAGCTCACTGACTAGCGGGGGTCAGGATACGCAGTATTTT
>TRBJ2-7|TRBV7-9|NA|NA
CASSATSYEQYF
TGTGCCAGCAGCGCGACGTCCTACGAGCAGTACTTC
>TRBJ1-2|TRBV7-9|NA|NA
CASSPRGPTTAGGYTF
TGTGCCAGCAGCCCACGAGGACCGACTACGGCGGGTGGCTACACCTTC
>TRBJ1-4|TRBV7-9|few|NA
CASSLRGLGPNEKLFF
TGTGCCAGCAGCTTACGGGGGCTGGGACCTAATGAAAAACTGTTTTTT
>TRBJ2-7|TRBV5-4|many|NA
CASSLGDIPYEQYF
TGTGCCAGCAGCTTGGGGGACATCCCCTACGAGCAGTACTTC
>TRBJ2-7|TRBV6-6|few|NA
CASSRVGVTYEQYF
TGTGCCAGCAGCCGCGTCGGGGTCACCTACGAGCAGTACTTC
>TRBJ1-5|TRBV6-2/TRBV6-3|NA|NA
CASSRRAGQPQHF
TGTGCCAGCTCCCGCCGGGCGGGTCAGCCCCAGCATTTT
>TRBJ2-1|TRBV4-1|many|NA
CASNGNNEQFF
TGCGCCAGCAATGGTAACAATGAGCAGTTCTTC
>TRBJ2-2|TRBV28|NA|NA
CASQRGLGELFF
TGTGCCAGCCAACGGGGGCTCGGGGAGCTGTTTTTT
>TRBJ2-2|TRBV5-1|few|NA
CASSLFPTSGGELFF
TGCGCCAGCAGCTTGTTTCCCACCTCGGGCGGGGAGCTGTTTTTT
>TRBJ2-3|TRBV14|NA|NA
CASSLIQTGTDTQYF
TGTGCCAGCAGCCTCATCCAGACAGGCACAGATACGCAGTATTTT
>TRBJ1-6|TRBV20-1|many|NA
CSAPDRDHHFF
TGCAGTGCCCCGGACCGAGATCACCATTTTTTT